Each of the 8 T cell receptor beta chains below was sequenced from the same sample in a study of CD8 T cells in Susac syndrome. With random hexamers, about 0.5 to 1 ug RNA was reverse transcribed. A single record per CDR3 protein comes from TCRdb applying MiXCR to the immunoSEQ multiplex PCR reads. The top ten clones hold less than 0.15% of a sample with about 120,000 distinct CDR3 sequences, just over 95% of them seen once. Sequencing used CD4+ T cells from PBMCs. These receptors came from a human donor with Susac syndrome.

The chain carries TRBV29-1 and TRBJ2-7; D is perhaps TRBD1 or TRBD2 (5 bases each). Trimming pared 5 bases from V and 6 bases from J, leaving 11 bases between. The V gene's germline CDR1 is SQVTM and CDR2 ANQGSEA. This CDR3 spans 11 amino acids. CDR3 in amino acids: CSVQGTSEQYF. The CDR3 coding sequence is TGCAGCGTTCAAGGGACGAGCGAGCAGTACTTC.

This chain links TRBV30 with TRBJ1-3, with a weak D call TRBD1 (5 bases). V lost 2 bases and J 0 bases, leaving 11 bases between the germline ends. Looked up from germline, CDR1 is GTSNPN and CDR2 is SVGIG (reference sequence). The CDR3 loop spans 15 amino acids. CDR3 sequence: CAWSLGQISGNTIYF. Written as DNA, the CDR3 is TGTGCCTGGAGTTTGGGGCAAATCTCTGGAAACACCATATATTTT.

The rearrangement links TRBV12-3 or TRBV12-4 to TRBJ1-1; D is undetermined. The V and J ends lost 6 bases and 4 bases respectively, with 9 bases between them. The CDR3 contains 12 residues. The CDR3 bases are TGTGCCAGCAGCACGTATGGCACTGAAGCTTTCTTT. It encodes CASSTYGTEAFF.

This clonotype was observed a handful of times. The CDR3 DNA follows: TGTGCCAGCAGCTCTGACAGGAACACTGAAGCTTTCTTT. Translation gives CASSSDRNTEAFF. This rearrangement joins TRBV7-3 to TRBJ1-1; D possibly corresponds to TRBD1 (5 bases). There are 13 residues in the CDR3. Germline assignment: CDR1 SGHTA and CDR2 FQGTGA. Trimming took 4 bases from V and 1 from J, leaving 7 bases between them.

The V and J genes are TRBV9 and TRBJ1-1; perhaps TRBD1 as D (6 bases). From germline, CDR1 is SGDLS and CDR2 YYNGEE. The CDR3 spans 14 residues. Trimming removed 4 bases from V and 0 bases from J, with 10 bases in between. This chain's CDR3 is CASSSGAMNTEAFF. CDR3 bases: TGTGCCAGCAGCTCGGGGGCAATGAACACTGAAGCTTTCTTT. Looking up the rest from reference TRBV9 and TRBJ1-1 gives the full variable domain: DSGVTQTPKHLITATGQRVTLRCSPRSGDLSVYWYQQSLDQGLQFLIQYYNGEERAKGNILERFSAQQFPDLHSELNLSSLELGDSALYFCASSSGAMNTEAFFGQGTRLTVV.

The V call is TRBV2, the J call TRBJ2-3, with D possibly being TRBD2 (6 bases). The CDR3 is made up of 15 amino acids. V was pared by 1 base and J by 1 base, with 9 bases between. Germline CDR1 SNHLY, CDR2 FYNNEI. The CDR3 nucleotides are TGTGCCAGCAGTGAAGTGAAGCGGGGCACAGATACGCAGTATTTT. Its protein is CASSEVKRGTDTQYF.

The chain joins TRBV18 to TRBJ2-1; TRBD2 matches 7 bases. The CDR3 is 15 residues long. The germline V gene has CDR1 KGHSH and CDR2 LQKENI. The V and J ends lost 2 bases and 8 bases, in that order; junction bases with no gene match: 9. The CDR3 DNA is TGTGCCAGCTCACCAGGGGAGGGAGGAGGCTATGAGCAGTTCTTC. Its translation: CASSPGEGGGYEQFF.

This clonotype has a single count. For the CDR3, the DNA is TGTGCCAGCAGTTTAGAGGGGATAAGTGAGCAGTTCTTC. The encoded protein is CASSLEGISEQFF. The rearrangement joins TRBV12-3 or TRBV12-4 to TRBJ2-1; weak D call: TRBD1 (5 bases). The CDR3 runs to 13 residues. Trimming cost V 1 base and J 9 bases, with 10 bases left between them.